This T cell receptor beta chain was identified in a study of early stage breast cancer tumors. In the study overall: The ER+/PR+/HER2- tumors included about 8 ductal and a handful of lobular carcinomas. Average read coverage per sample was 7.5 to 10-fold. Notes on the study in general: Commonly generated sequences made up most enriched TCRB sequences shared between patients.

Comment on this clone: Its specificity is not known.

CDR1 SGHAT and CDR2 FQNNGV come from the germline V gene. The CDR3 contains 14 residues. Between the trimmed V and J ends, which lost 5 bases and 8 bases, there was a span of 13 bases. TCRdb's copy holds only in-frame clones and misses some; the assay was immunoSEQ multiplex PCR. The sample lists approximately 48,000 clones, 90% to 95% occurring once. Sample: blood. This TCR was sampled from a person in their 70s with breast cancer. The chain recombines TRBV11-2 with TRBJ1-6; D not resolved. CDR3 bases: TGTGCCAGCAGCGCTGGGCCGGGGTATTCACCCCTCCACTTT. Its protein product is CASSAGPGYSPLHF. The variable domain in full, with the rest retrieved from reference TRBV11-2 and TRBJ1-6, is EAGVAQSPRYKIIEKRQSVAFWCNPISGHATLYWYQQILGQGPKLLIQFQNNGVVDDSQLPKDRFSAERLKGVDSTLKIQPAKLEDSAVYLCASSAGPGYSPLHFGNGTRLTVT.